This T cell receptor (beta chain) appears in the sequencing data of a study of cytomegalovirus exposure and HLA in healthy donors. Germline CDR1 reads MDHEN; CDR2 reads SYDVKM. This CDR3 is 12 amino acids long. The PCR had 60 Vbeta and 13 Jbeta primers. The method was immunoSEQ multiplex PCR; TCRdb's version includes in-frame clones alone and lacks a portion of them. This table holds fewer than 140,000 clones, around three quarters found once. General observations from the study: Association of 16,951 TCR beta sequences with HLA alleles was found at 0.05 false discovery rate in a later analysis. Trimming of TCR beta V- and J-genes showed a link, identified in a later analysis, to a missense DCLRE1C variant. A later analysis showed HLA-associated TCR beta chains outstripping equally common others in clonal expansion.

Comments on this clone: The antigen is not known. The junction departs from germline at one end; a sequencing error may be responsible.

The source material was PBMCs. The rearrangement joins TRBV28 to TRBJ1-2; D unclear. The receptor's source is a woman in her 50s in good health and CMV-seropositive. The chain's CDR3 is CASSDTWYGCTF. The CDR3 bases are TGTGCCAGCAGTGATACATGGTATGGCTGCACCTTC.